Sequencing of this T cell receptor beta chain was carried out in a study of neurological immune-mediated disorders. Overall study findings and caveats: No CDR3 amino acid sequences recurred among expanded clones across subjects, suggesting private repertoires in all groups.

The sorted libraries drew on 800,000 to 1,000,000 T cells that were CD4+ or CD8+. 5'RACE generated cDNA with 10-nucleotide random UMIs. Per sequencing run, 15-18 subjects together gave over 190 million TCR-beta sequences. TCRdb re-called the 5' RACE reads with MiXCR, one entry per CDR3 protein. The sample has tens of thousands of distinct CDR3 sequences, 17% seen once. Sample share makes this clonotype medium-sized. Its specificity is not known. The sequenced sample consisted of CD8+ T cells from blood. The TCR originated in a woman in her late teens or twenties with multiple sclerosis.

This chain's CDR3 is CSVEDQEQISGNTIYF. The CDR3 nucleotides read TGCAGCGTTGAAGATCAGGAACAAATCTCTGGAAACACCATATATTTT. This chain connects TRBV29-1 to TRBJ1-3; D not resolved. The germline gives CDR1 SQVTM, CDR2 ANQGSEA. This CDR3 is built from 16 residues. Trimming stripped 0 bases from V and 0 bases from J, with 12 bases between.